The 24 T cell receptor beta chains in this list originate from one sample, sequenced in a study of T cells in pancreatic ductal adenocarcinoma. Assay: immunoSEQ multiplex PCR; the TCRdb copy retains only in-frame clones and omits some. Altogether several thousand clones are present, around 92% being singletons, with the ten largest covering approximately 3.1%. Selected pancreatic ductal adenocarcinoma patients had undergone surgery without neoadjuvant therapy. The sample comprised PBMCs. These receptor sequences come from a human donor with pancreatic ductal adenocarcinoma.

The CDR3 sequence: CAISKSSQNTEAFF. DNA of the CDR3: TGTGCCATCAGTAAGAGCTCCCAGAACACTGAAGCTTTCTTT. The chain carries TRBV10-3 and TRBJ1-1; no definite D call. Germline CDR1 and CDR2: ENHRY and SYGVKD. The CDR3 runs 14 residues. V was trimmed by 5 bases and J by 1 base, leaving 11 bases between them.

The CDR3 DNA is TGTGCCAGCAGTTACTCTCGGGAGTCGATGAACACTGAAGCTTTCTTT. Translated: CASSYSRESMNTEAFF. The rearrangement uses TRBV6-5 and TRBJ1-1; D call uncertain. The CDR3 consists of 16 residues. Deletions cut 0 bases from V and 0 bases from J, with 11 bases between. Germline V gene lookup returns CDR1 MNHEY and CDR2 SVGAGI.

The V and J genes are TRBV11-2 and TRBJ2-1, with TRBD2 identical over 10 bases. This CDR3 has 17 amino acids. Trimming took 5 bases from V and 0 from J; bases not matched to a gene: 7. Per germline, CDR1 SGHAT and CDR2 FQNNGV. DNA of the CDR3: TGTGCCAGCAGCGTCGGGACTAGCGACCTCTCCTACAATGAGCAGTTCTTC. Amino acid sequence: CASSVGTSDLSYNEQFF.

The chain carries TRBV4-1 and TRBJ1-4; D is ambiguous. CDR1 and CDR2 (germline): MGHRA, YSYEKL. The CDR3 consists of 12 residues. V gave up 1 base and J gave up 5 bases, with 2 bases separating them. In DNA, the CDR3 is TGCGCCAGCAGCCAAGCAAATGAAAAACTGTTTTTT. It codes for CASSQANEKLFF.

The rearrangement links TRBV7-3 to TRBJ1-6; D is possibly TRBD1 (6 bases). V was trimmed by 4 bases and J by 9 bases, leaving 16 bases between them. CDR1 is SGHTA and CDR2 is FQGTGA in the germline V gene. This CDR3 comprises 15 residues. This CDR3 reads CASSSLGGPGSPLHF. The CDR3 DNA follows: TGTGCCAGCAGCTCTTTGGGGGGGCCGGGTTCACCCCTCCACTTT.

The chain employs TRBV2 and TRBJ2-5; possibly TRBD2 for D (5 bases). In germline, CDR1 is SNHLY, CDR2 FYNNEI. The CDR3 consists of 12 residues. The V gene lost 6 bases and the J gene lost 4 bases, with 9 bases spanning the gap. The DNA for the CDR3 is TGTGCCAGCAGGGAACGGGGAGAGACCCAGTACTTC. This sequence encodes CASRERGETQYF.

The CDR3 nucleotides are TGTGCCATCAGTGAGAGAGGGCGGGATTCACCCCTCCACTTT. This encodes CAISERGRDSPLHF. The chain couples TRBV10-3 to TRBJ1-6, with no clear D. CDR1 ENHRY and CDR2 SYGVKD come from the germline V gene. V gave up 2 bases and J gave up 8 bases, with 10 bases separating them. The CDR3 has 14 amino acids.

The chain joins TRBV11-2 to TRBJ2-5; D unclear. This CDR3 is built from 15 residues. V was clipped by 5 bases and J by 5 bases, with 18 bases between them. Germline V gene data show CDR1 as SGHAT and CDR2 as FQNNGV. The CDR3 nucleotides read TGTGCCAGCAGCCCAACTACGGGTTTCGGGGAGACCCAGTACTTC. This gives the protein CASSPTTGFGETQYF.

CDR3 region: CASSSLRTSGTGELFF. The CDR3 nucleotides read TGCGCCAGCAGCTCTCTTAGGACTAGCGGCACCGGGGAGCTGTTTTTT. The gene calls are TRBV5-1 and TRBJ2-2; 10 bases agree with TRBD2. Trimming at V came to 3 bases and at J to 4 bases, leaving 6 bases not matched to a gene. This CDR3 has 16 residues. The germline gives CDR1 SGHRS, CDR2 YFSETQ.

The chain recombines TRBV18 with TRBJ2-3, with D possibly TRBD1 on 6 matching bases. Germline lookup yields CDR1 KGHSH and CDR2 LQKENI. This CDR3 region has 14 residues. Deletions cut 6 bases from V and 6 bases from J, with 16 bases between. In nucleotides, the CDR3 is TGTGCCAGCTCCGAACAGACAGGATCGGATACGCAGTATTTT. Protein: CASSEQTGSDTQYF.

The rearrangement links TRBV5-4 to TRBJ2-5; D gene uncertain. This CDR3 comprises 13 residues. V lost 3 bases, J lost 0 bases, and 6 bases lay in between. The germline CDR1 and CDR2 sequences are SGHNT and YYREEE (reference sequence). DNA for the CDR3: TGTGCCAGCAGCTCAGAACACCAAGAGACCCAGTACTTC. Its protein is CASSSEHQETQYF.

The V call is TRBV6-6, the J call TRBJ1-1; 11 bases line up with TRBD1. The CDR3 runs to 14 residues. The V and J ends lost 2 bases and 4 bases, in that order; junction bases with no gene match: 0. Germline V gene sequence: CDR1 MNHNY, CDR2 SVGAGI (reference sequence). This CDR3 is CASSYGTGGTEAFF. In DNA form, the CDR3 reads TGTGCCAGCAGTTACGGGACAGGGGGCACTGAAGCTTTCTTT.

This clone was seen a few times. This chain joins TRBV30 and TRBJ2-1, with 8 bases identical to TRBD2. The ends lost 2 bases at V and 9 bases at J; junction bases unmatched: 9. Germline V lookup: CDR1 GTSNPN, CDR2 SVGIG (reference sequence). This CDR3 is 14 amino acids long. The CDR3 nucleotides are TGTGCCTGGAGTAGGAGCGGGGGTACGGGTGAGCAGTTCTTC. Translation gives CAWSRSGGTGEQFF.

The rearrangement links TRBV5-6 to TRBJ1-2, with 9 bases identical to TRBD1. Germline assignment: CDR1 SGHDT and CDR2 YYEEEE. This CDR3 has 13 amino acids. Losses at the gene ends were 4 bases for V and 7 bases for J; bases not matched to a gene: 5. CDR3 region: CASSTTGGGGYTF. CDR3 DNA sequence: TGTGCCAGCAGCACGACAGGGGGAGGTGGCTACACCTTC.

The chain links TRBV28 to TRBJ1-1; TRBD1 matches 8 bases. This CDR3 region has 16 residues. The germline gives CDR1 MDHEN, CDR2 SYDVKM. V lost 4 bases to trimming and J lost 0 bases; unmatched junction nucleotides: 7. DNA of the CDR3: TGTGCCAGCAGTTCCAGGGGGCCCTGGGTGAACACTGAAGCTTTCTTT. It is translated as CASSSRGPWVNTEAFF.

This clone was picked up a small number of times. The gene calls are TRBV10-2 and TRBJ1-3; D is ambiguous. V lost 3 bases and J 1 base, leaving 10 bases between the germline ends. This CDR3 spans 15 amino acids. Germline CDR1 reads WSHSY; CDR2 reads SAAADI. CDR3 protein: CASSDSGRSGNTIYF. The CDR3 DNA follows: TGCGCCAGCAGTGATAGCGGCAGGTCTGGAAACACCATATATTTT.

Only a few counts were recorded for this clone. The V gene is TRBV6-6, the J gene TRBJ1-6; D is possibly TRBD1 (5 bases). V gave up 0 bases and J gave up 9 bases, with 12 bases separating them. CDR1 is MNHNY, CDR2 SVGAGI, per germline (reference sequence). This CDR3 spans 15 amino acids. In DNA, the CDR3 is TGTGCCAGCAGTTACTCGAAAGGGGAAGGTTCACCCCTCCACTTT. Translating it yields CASSYSKGEGSPLHF.

A word on this clone: At one boundary the junction diverges from the germline segment, which might be a read error. The chain joins TRBV7-7 to TRBJ2-5; 10 positions match TRBD2. Germline CDR1 is SSHAT and CDR2 is FNYEAQ (reference sequence). This CDR3 comprises 15 residues. CDR3 loop: CASSLEASGGQTQYF. The CDR3 DNA follows: TGTGCTAGCAGCTTAGAGGCTAGCGGGGGTCAGACCCAGTACTTC.

V and J are TRBV28 and TRBJ2-2; 9 nucleotides agree with TRBD1. The trim removed 3 bases at V and 1 base at J, leaving 0 bases unmatched. The germline gives CDR1 MDHEN, CDR2 SYDVKM. This CDR3 has 15 amino acids. In DNA form, the CDR3 reads TGTGCCAGCAGTTTGGACAGGGGGAACACCGGGGAGCTGTTTTTT. Its translation is CASSLDRGNTGELFF.

J is TRBJ1-2 and V is TRBV4-3; D call uncertain. Trimming removed 0 bases at V and 5 bases at J, with 7 bases between. Germline-derived CDR1 and CDR2 are LGHNA and YSLEER. This CDR3 is 13 amino acids long. Here the CDR3 DNA reads TGCGCCAGCAGCCAAGAGGGCAGGTATGGCTACACCTTC. Its translation: CASSQEGRYGYTF.

The chain couples TRBV21-1 to TRBJ2-2; TRBD1 is the table's D call and was not checked against the DNA. TRBV21-1 has pseudogene status. This CDR3 contains 16 residues. This CDR3 is CASSTGTEKNTGELFF. DNA for the CDR3: TGTGCCAGCAGCACAGGGACAGAAAAGAACACCGGGGAGCTGTTTTTT.

The rearrangement links TRBV9 to TRBJ2-1; maybe TRBD2 (6 bases). Germline CDR1 and CDR2: SGDLS and YYNGEE. This CDR3 comprises 16 residues. Trimming took off 2 bases at V and 4 bases at J, with 16 bases between the two ends. The CDR3, as DNA: TGTGCCAGCAGCGTCGGAGGGCCAGTCTTTTACAATGAGCAGTTCTTC. As protein: CASSVGGPVFYNEQFF.

The chain carries TRBV2 and TRBJ1-5, with TRBD1 matching 7 bases. The V and J ends lost 6 bases and 0 bases, in that order; junction bases with no gene match: 5. Germline lookup yields CDR1 SNHLY and CDR2 FYNNEI. This CDR3 comprises 15 residues. The CDR3 sequence is CASSGQADSNQPQHF. CDR3 in DNA: TGTGCCAGCAGCGGACAGGCGGATAGCAATCAGCCCCAGCATTTT.

The chain employs TRBV18 and TRBJ2-2, with TRBD1 matching over 8 bases. The CDR3 is 14 amino acids. The V gene end was trimmed by 6 bases and the J gene end by 5 bases; junction bases not matched to a gene: 5. Germline CDR1 is KGHSH and CDR2 is LQKENI. CDR3 region: CASSPQGATGELFF. In nucleotides, the CDR3 is TGTGCCAGCTCGCCCCAGGGGGCTACCGGGGAGCTGTTTTTT.